Listed here is a single TCR beta chain. For CDR3 and TCR beta VDJ profiling, genomic DNA was the template used. TCRdb ran MiXCR on the reads and lists one entry per CDR3 protein. The table shows 89,000 or so distinct CDR3 sequences, with roughly two thirds occurring only once. This record comes from a study of CD8+CD57+ T cells in acquired aplastic anemia. The overall study: DNA per sorted CD4+ or CD8+ sample ranged about 0.17 to 30 ug, averaging roughly 3.2 ug.

Germline values: CDR1 SGHTA, CDR2 FQGNSA. CDR3 length: 12 amino acids. The V gene lost 5 bases and the J gene lost 3 bases, with 8 bases spanning the gap. The authors sequenced patients whose flow cytometry had shown CD8+CD57+ cell expansion. Diagnosis of severe acquired aplastic anemia applied to all patients. The receptor was derived from a human donor with aplastic anemia. The material sequenced was sorted CD4+, CD8+, or CD8+CD57+ T cells (not recorded which) from PBMCs. The chain has TRBV7-2 and TRBJ2-7; D is unclear. Written as DNA, the CDR3 is TGTGCCAGCAGCCCACCTAACTACGAGCAGTACTTC. It yields the protein CASSPPNYEQYF.